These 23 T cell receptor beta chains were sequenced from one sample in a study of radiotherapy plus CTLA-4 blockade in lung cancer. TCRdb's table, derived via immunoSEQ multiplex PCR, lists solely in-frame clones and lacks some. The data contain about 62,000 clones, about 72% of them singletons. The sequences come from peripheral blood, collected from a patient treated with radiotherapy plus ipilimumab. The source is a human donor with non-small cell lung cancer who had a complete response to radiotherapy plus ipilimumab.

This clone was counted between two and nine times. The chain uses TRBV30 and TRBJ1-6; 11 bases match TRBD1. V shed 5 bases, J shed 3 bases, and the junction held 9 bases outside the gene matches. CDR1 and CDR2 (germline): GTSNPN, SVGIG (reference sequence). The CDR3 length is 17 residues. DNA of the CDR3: TGTGCCTGGTCCACCGGGACAGGGGGGTTCTATAATTCACCCCTCCACTTT. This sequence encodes CAWSTGTGGFYNSPLHF.

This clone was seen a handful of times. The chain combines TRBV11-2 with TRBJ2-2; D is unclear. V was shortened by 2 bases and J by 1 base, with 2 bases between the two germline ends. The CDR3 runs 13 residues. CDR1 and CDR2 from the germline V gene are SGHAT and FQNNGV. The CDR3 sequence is CASSLRNTGELFF. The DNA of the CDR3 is TGTGCCAGCAGCTTACGGAACACCGGGGAGCTGTTTTTT.

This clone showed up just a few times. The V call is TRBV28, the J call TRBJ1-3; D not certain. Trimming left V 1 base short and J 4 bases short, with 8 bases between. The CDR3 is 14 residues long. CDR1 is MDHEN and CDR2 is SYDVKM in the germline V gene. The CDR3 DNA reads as TGTGCCAGCAGTTTATCGGGGTTCGGAAACACCATATATTTT. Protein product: CASSLSGFGNTIYF.

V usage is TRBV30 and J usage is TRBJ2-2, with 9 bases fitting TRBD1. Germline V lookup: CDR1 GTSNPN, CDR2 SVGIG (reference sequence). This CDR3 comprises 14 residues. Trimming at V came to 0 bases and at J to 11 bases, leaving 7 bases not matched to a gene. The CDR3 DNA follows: TGTGCCTGGAGTGTAGGGACAGGGTCTCGAGAGCTGTTTTTT. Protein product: CAWSVGTGSRELFF.

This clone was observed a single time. CDR3 sequence: CASSQRGDSLDTQYF. Here the CDR3 DNA reads TGTGCCAGCAGCCAAAGGGGTGACTCACTAGATACGCAGTATTTT. The chain couples TRBV9 to TRBJ2-3, with D tentatively TRBD1 (5 bases). Looked up from germline, CDR1 is SGDLS and CDR2 is YYNGEE. The CDR3 consists of 15 residues. V was clipped by 4 bases and J by 5 bases, with 17 bases between them.

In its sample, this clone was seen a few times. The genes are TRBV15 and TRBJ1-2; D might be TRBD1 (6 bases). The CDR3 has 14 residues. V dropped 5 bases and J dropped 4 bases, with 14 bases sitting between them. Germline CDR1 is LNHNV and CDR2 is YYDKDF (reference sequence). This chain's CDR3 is CATSFGRGGYGYTF. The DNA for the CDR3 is TGTGCCACCAGCTTTGGCAGGGGCGGCTATGGCTACACCTTC.

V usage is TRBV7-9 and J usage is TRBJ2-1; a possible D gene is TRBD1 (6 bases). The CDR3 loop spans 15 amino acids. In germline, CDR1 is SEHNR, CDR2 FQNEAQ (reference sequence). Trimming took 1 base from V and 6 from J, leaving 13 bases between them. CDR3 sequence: CASSLDPGTSNEQFF. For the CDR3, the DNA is TGTGCCAGCAGCTTAGATCCAGGGACAAGCAATGAGCAGTTCTTC.

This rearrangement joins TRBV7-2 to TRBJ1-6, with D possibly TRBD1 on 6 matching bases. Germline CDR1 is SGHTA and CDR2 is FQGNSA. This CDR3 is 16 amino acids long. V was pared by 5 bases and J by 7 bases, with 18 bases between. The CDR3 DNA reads TGTGCCAGCAGCCCTCGGGGGGGCAGAAGCAATTCACCCCTCCACTTT. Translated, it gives CASSPRGGRSNSPLHF.

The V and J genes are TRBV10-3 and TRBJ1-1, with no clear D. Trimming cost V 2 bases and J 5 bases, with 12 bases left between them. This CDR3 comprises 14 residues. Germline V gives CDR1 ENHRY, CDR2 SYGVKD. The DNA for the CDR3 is TGTGCCATCAGTGAGGCTCGGTCGGGGACTGAAGCTTTCTTT. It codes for CAISEARSGTEAFF.

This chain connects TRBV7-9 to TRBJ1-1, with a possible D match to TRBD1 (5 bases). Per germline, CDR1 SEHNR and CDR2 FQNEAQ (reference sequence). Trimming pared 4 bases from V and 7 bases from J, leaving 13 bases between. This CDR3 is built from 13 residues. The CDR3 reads CASSSGTRIEAFF. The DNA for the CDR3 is TGTGCCAGCAGCTCCGGGACTAGGATTGAAGCTTTCTTT.

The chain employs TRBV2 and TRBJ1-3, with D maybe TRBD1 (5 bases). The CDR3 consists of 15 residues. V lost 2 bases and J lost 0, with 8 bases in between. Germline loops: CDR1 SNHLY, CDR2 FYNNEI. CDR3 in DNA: TGTGCCAGCAGTGAACAGGGACTCTCTGGAAACACCATATATTTT. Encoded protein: CASSEQGLSGNTIYF.

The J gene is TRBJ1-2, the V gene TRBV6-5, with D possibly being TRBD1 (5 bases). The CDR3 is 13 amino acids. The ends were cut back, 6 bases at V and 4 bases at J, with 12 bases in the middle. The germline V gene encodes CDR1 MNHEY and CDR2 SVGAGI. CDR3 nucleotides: TGTGCCAGCAGCTTCGGGGGGAGCTATGGCTACACCTTC. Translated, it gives CASSFGGSYGYTF.

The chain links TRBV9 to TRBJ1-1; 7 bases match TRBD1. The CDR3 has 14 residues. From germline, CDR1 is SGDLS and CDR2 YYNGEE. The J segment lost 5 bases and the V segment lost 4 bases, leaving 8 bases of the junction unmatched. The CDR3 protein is CASSKGALRTEAFF. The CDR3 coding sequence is TGTGCCAGCAGCAAGGGGGCTCTAAGGACTGAAGCTTTCTTT.

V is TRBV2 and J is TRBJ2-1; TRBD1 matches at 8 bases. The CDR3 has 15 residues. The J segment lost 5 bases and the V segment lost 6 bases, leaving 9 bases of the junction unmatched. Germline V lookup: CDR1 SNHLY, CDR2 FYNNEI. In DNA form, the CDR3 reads TGTGCCAGCAGCCTTTCAGGGGGCCGCAACAATGAGCAGTTCTTC. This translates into CASSLSGGRNNEQFF.

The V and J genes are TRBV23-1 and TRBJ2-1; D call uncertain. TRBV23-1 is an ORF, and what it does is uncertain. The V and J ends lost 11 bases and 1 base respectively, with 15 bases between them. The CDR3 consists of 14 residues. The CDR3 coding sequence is TGCGCCGCAATCTACCCCCTTTCCTACAATGAGCAGTTCTTC. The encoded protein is CAAIYPLSYNEQFF.

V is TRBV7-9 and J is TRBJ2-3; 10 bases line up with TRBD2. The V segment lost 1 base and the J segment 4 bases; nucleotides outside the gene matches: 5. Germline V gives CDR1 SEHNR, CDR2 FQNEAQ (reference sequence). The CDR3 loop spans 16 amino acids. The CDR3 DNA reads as TGTGCCAGCAGCTTAGGGGCTAGCGGGAGTGCAGATACGCAGTATTTT. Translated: CASSLGASGSADTQYF. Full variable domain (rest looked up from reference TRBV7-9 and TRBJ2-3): DTGVSQNPRHKITKRGQNVTFRCDPISEHNRLYWYRQTLGQGPEFLTYFQNEAQLEKSRLLSDRFSAERPKGSFSTLEIQRTEQGDSAMYLCASSLGASGSADTQYFGPGTRLTVL.

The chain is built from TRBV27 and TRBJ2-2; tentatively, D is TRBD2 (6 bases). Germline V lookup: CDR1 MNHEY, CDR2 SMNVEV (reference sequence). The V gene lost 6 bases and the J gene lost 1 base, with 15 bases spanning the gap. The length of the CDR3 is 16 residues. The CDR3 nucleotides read TGTGCCAGCAGGGGGAGCGGAGGGTTGAACACCGGGGAGCTGTTTTTT. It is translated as CASRGSGGLNTGELFF.

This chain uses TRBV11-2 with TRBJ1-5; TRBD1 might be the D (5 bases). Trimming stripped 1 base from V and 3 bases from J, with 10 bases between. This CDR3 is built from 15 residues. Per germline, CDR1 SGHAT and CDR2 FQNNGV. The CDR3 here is CASSLGGGINQPQHF. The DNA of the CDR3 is TGTGCCAGCAGCTTAGGTGGGGGGATCAATCAGCCCCAGCATTTT.

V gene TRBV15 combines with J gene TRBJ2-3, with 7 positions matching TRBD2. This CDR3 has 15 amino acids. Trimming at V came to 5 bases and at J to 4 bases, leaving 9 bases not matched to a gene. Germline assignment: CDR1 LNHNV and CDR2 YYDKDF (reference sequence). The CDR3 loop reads CATSAGSGGADTQYF. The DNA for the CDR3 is TGTGCCACCAGCGCTGGGTCGGGAGGCGCAGATACGCAGTATTTT. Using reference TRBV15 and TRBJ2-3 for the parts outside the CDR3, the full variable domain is DAMVIQNPRYQVTQFGKPVTLSCSQTLNHNVMYWYQQKSSQAPKLLFHYYDKDFNNEADTPDNFQSRRPNTSFCFLDIRSPGLGDTAMYLCATSAGSGGADTQYFGPGTRLTVL.

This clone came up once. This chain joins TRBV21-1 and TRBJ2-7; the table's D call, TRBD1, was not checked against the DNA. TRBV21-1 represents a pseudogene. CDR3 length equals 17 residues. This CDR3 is CASSKATRDRISYEQYF. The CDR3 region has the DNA TGTGCCAGCAGCAAAGCAACCCGGGACAGGATCTCCTACGAGCAGTACTTC.

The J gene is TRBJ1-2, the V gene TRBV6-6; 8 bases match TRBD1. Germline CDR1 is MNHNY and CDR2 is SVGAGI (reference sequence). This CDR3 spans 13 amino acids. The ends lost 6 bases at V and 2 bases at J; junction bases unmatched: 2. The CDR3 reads CASRTGENYGYTF. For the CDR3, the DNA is TGTGCCAGCAGGACAGGGGAGAACTATGGCTACACCTTC.

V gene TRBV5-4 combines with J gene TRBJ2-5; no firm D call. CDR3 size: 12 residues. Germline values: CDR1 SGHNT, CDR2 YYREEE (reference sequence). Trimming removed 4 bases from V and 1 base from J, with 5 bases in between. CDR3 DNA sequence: TGTGCCAGCAGCCGGAGCCAAGAGACCCAGTACTTC. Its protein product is CASSRSQETQYF. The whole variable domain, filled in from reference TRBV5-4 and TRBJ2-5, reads ETGVTQSPTHLIKTRGQQVTLRCSSQSGHNTVSWYQQALGQGPQFIFQYYREEENGRGNFPPRFSGLQFPNYSSELNVNALELDDSALYLCASSRSQETQYFGPGTRLLVL.

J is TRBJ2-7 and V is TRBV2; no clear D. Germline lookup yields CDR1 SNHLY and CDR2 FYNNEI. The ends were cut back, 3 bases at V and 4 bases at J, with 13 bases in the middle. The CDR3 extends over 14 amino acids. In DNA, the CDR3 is TGTGCCAGCAGTGATCCGAGATCATTGTACGAGCAGTACTTC. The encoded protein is CASSDPRSLYEQYF.